The entry below gives a single TCR beta chain sequence along with its context. Its antigen is not known. The sample originates from a study of cytomegalovirus exposure and HLA in healthy donors. J gave up 2 bases and V 0 bases, and 0 bases lay outside the gene matches. This CDR3 spans 16 amino acids. Germline CDR1 and CDR2: SGHNT and YYREEE (reference sequence). Study-level findings and limits: Researchers catalogued approximately 160 TCR beta chains as cytomegalovirus-associated. The classifier, whose performance was assessed in both the original and validation cohorts, reportedly diagnosed cytomegalovirus status with high specificity and sensitivity. Three chains tied to CMV proved CMV antigen-specific in vitro. TCR sequences were mostly rare, though some public TCRs occurred in many donors.

Using immunoSEQ multiplex PCR, the repertoire was profiled, and TCRdb retains in-frame clones only, with some absent. The table has 50,000 to 65,000 clones, about 92% seen once; the top ten hold roughly 8%. V is TRBV5-4 and J is TRBJ2-1; 12 bases are shared with TRBD2. The clonotype originates from a woman between 18 and 29 years old in good health and CMV-seropositive. What was sequenced was PBMCs. The chain's CDR3 is CASSLGTSGAYNEQFF. CDR3 DNA sequence: TGTGCCAGCAGCTTGGGGACTAGCGGGGCCTACAATGAGCAGTTCTTC.